A single sample is the source of the 12 T cell receptor beta chains below, sequenced in a study of cytomegalovirus exposure and HLA in healthy donors. Primers for the PCR totalled 60 Vbeta and 13 Jbeta. Data came from immunoSEQ multiplex PCR; TCRdb stores just in-frame clones and leaves some out. The sample has just over 95,000 clones, approximately 77% seen once. Sequences were obtained from PBMCs. These receptors all stem from a middle-aged woman in good health and CMV-seronegative.

V gene TRBV2 combines with J gene TRBJ1-4, with D hard to call. Trimming took 10 bases from V and 3 from J, leaving 12 bases between them. The CDR3 contains 13 residues. Per germline, CDR1 SNHLY and CDR2 FYNNEI. The CDR3 region has the DNA TGTGCCACCCCGATGGGCTCTAATGAAAAACTGTTTTTT. This gives the protein CATPMGSNEKLFF. The whole variable domain, filled in from reference TRBV2 and TRBJ1-4, reads EPEVTQTPSHQVTQMGQEVILRCVPISNHLYFYWYRQILGQKVEFLVSFYNNEISEKSEIFDDQFSVERPDGSNFTLKIRSTKLEDSAMYFCATPMGSNEKLFFGSGTQLSVL.

The chain recombines TRBV10-2 with TRBJ2-4, with D tentatively TRBD2 (5 bases). Deletions cut 6 bases from V and 1 base from J, with 22 bases between. Germline V lookup: CDR1 WSHSY, CDR2 SAAADI. There are 18 residues in the CDR3. The CDR3: CASRDLFSGSWAKNIQYF. CDR3 sequence (DNA): TGCGCCAGCAGAGACCTATTTAGTGGGAGTTGGGCCAAAAACATTCAGTACTTC.

The J gene is TRBJ1-1, the V gene TRBV10-2; D call uncertain. Germline CDR1 WSHSY, CDR2 SAAADI. V was clipped by 7 bases and J by 4 bases, with 13 bases between them. The CDR3 runs to 13 residues. The CDR3 is CASIGVVGTEAFF. The DNA for the CDR3 is TGCGCCAGCATCGGGGTTGTGGGCACTGAAGCTTTCTTT.

This chain connects TRBV6-6 to TRBJ1-5; no clear D. CDR1 is MNHNY, CDR2 SVGAGI, per germline (reference sequence). The CDR3 is 14 residues long. Trimming took 5 bases from V and 0 from J, leaving 8 bases between them. The chain's CDR3 is CASSGHYSNQPQHF. CDR3 nucleotides: TGTGCCAGCAGTGGCCATTATAGCAATCAGCCCCAGCATTTT.

The rearrangement joins TRBV30 to TRBJ1-6, with D tentatively TRBD1 (6 bases). The CDR3 has 15 residues. CDR1 and CDR2 from the germline V gene are GTSNPN and SVGIG (reference sequence). V was cut by 0 bases and J by 3 bases, with 9 bases left in between. CDR3 DNA: TGTGCCTGGAGTGTCCAACAGGGCTATAATTCACCCCTCCACTTT. It codes for CAWSVQQGYNSPLHF.

The chain couples TRBV27 to TRBJ1-5, with D unresolved. Germline values: CDR1 MNHEY, CDR2 SMNVEV (reference sequence). The V and J ends lost 2 bases and 10 bases respectively, with 18 bases between them. This CDR3 contains 15 residues. CDR3 DNA: TGTGCCAGCAGTTTACTTCCCGCAGGCGGGATTCCCCAGCATTTT. It translates to CASSLLPAGGIPQHF.

The count of this clone is one. The chain employs TRBV4-3 and TRBJ2-3; a weak D match, TRBD2 (6 bases). This CDR3 contains 15 residues. The V and J ends lost 1 base and 3 bases respectively, with 11 bases between them. Germline-derived CDR1 and CDR2 are LGHNA and YSLEER. The CDR3 bases are TGCGCCAGCAGCCAAGTCGCTAGCGAGACAGATACGCAGTATTTT. Translated, it gives CASSQVASETDTQYF.

The gene calls are TRBV2 and TRBJ1-5, with 8 bases identical to TRBD1. The CDR3 spans 16 residues. Germline V lookup: CDR1 SNHLY, CDR2 FYNNEI. J lost 2 bases, V lost 5 bases, and 8 bases had no gene match. The CDR3 spells CASSPDRATGNQPQHF. The CDR3 nucleotides read TGTGCCAGCAGTCCGGACAGGGCGACGGGCAATCAGCCCCAGCATTTT. Variable domain in full (rest from reference TRBV2 and TRBJ1-5): EPEVTQTPSHQVTQMGQEVILRCVPISNHLYFYWYRQILGQKVEFLVSFYNNEISEKSEIFDDQFSVERPDGSNFTLKIRSTKLEDSAMYFCASSPDRATGNQPQHFGDGTRLSIL.

The chain carries TRBV5-6 and TRBJ2-2, with TRBD1 identical over 8 bases. The J segment lost 4 bases and the V segment lost 4 bases, leaving 6 bases of the junction unmatched. Germline CDR1 reads SGHDT; CDR2 reads YYEEEE. The length of the CDR3 is 15 residues. CDR3 DNA sequence: TGTGCCAGCAGCCTCACGGACAGGGTCACCGGGGAGCTGTTTTTT. Its translation: CASSLTDRVTGELFF. The variable domain in full, with the rest retrieved from reference TRBV5-6 and TRBJ2-2, is DAGVTQSPTHLIKTRGQQVTLRCSPKSGHDTVSWYQQALGQGPQFIFQYYEEEERQRGNFPDRFSGHQFPNYSSELNVNALLLGDSALYLCASSLTDRVTGELFFGEGSRLTVL.

V usage is TRBV2 and J usage is TRBJ2-2, with D perhaps matching TRBD1 (5 bases). Germline V gene lookup returns CDR1 SNHLY and CDR2 FYNNEI. The CDR3 loop spans 13 amino acids. V dropped 6 bases and J dropped 1 base, with 6 bases sitting between them. The chain's CDR3 is CASRTENTGELFF. In nucleotides, the CDR3 is TGTGCCAGCAGGACAGAGAACACCGGGGAGCTGTTTTTT.

This chain uses TRBV29-1 with TRBJ1-2, with 7 nucleotides matching TRBD1. This CDR3 is built from 11 residues. Trimming took 7 bases from V and 4 from J; bases not matched to a gene: 3. Germline V gene lookup returns CDR1 SQVTM and CDR2 ANQGSEA. The CDR3 nucleotides are TGCAGCGGGGGGACAGTCTATGGCTACACCTTC. As protein: CSGGTVYGYTF.

This CDR3 is CASSTQGAQYF. CDR3 nucleotides: TGTGCCAGCAGCACCCAGGGGGCCCAGTACTTC. The chain joins TRBV7-6 to TRBJ2-5, with 7 bases aligning to TRBD1. The V segment lost 5 bases and the J segment 9 bases; nucleotides outside the gene matches: 3. Germline V gene lookup returns CDR1 SGHVS and CDR2 FNYEAQ. The CDR3 has 11 amino acids.